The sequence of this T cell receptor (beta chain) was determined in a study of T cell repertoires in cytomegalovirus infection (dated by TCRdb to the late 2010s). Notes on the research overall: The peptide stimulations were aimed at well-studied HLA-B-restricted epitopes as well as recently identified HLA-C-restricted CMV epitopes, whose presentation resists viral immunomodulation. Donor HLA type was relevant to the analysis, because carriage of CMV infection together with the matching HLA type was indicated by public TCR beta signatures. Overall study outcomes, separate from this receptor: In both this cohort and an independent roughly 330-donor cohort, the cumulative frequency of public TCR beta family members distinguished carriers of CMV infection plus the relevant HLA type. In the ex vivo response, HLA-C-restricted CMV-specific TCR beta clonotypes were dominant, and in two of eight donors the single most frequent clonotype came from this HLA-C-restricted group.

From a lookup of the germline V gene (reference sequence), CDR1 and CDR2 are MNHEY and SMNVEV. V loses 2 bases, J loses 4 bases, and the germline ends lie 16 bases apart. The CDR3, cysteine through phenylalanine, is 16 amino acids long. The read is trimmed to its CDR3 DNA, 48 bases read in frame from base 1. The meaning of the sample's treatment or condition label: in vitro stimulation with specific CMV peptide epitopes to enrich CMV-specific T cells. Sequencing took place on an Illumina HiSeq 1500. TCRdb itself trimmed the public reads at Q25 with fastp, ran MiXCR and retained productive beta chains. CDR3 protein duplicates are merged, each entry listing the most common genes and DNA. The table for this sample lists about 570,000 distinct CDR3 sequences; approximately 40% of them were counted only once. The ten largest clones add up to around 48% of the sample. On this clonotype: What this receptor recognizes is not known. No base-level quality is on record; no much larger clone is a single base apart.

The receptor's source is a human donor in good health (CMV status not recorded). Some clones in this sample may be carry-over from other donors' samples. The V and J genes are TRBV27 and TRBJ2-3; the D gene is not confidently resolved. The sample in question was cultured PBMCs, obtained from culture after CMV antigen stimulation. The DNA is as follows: TGTGCCAGCAGTTTAAGGTCGGGCCTTAGGGCAGATACGCAGTATTTT. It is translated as CASSLRSGLRADTQYF.